This is a list of T cell receptor beta chains from one sample in a study of spatial heterogeneity in lung cancer. TCRdb analysed the 5' RACE reads with MiXCR anew, one entry per CDR3 protein. The sample has about 27,000 distinct CDR3 sequences; around 7% are singletons. Source: lung tumor tissue, taken at surgery. The receptors come from a male donor with early-stage non-small cell lung cancer. Both conserved end residues are part of each CDR3. The D gene is left open where the match is weak. Size tells how often a clone was seen (once, few, many) or the class of an expanded clone, and some rows leave it out.

CASSYSGQGNQPQHF,TGTGCCAGCAGTTACTCGGGACAGGGGAATCAGCCCCAGCATTTT,TRBV6-2/TRBV6-3,TRBJ1-5,TRBD1,many
CASTPYSNQPQHF,TGTGCCAGCACCCCGTATAGCAATCAGCCCCAGCATTTT,TRBV6-2/TRBV6-3,TRBJ1-5,NA,many
CASSLEGAYGYTF,TGTGCCAGCAGTCTAGAGGGGGCGTATGGCTACACCTTC,TRBV6-5,TRBJ1-2,TRBD1,few
CASSSDRVQPQHF,TGTGCCAGCAGCTCAGACAGGGTTCAGCCCCAGCATTTT,TRBV7-2,TRBJ1-5,TRBD1,few
CASSPRDRGVEQYF,TGTGCCAGCAGCCCCCGGGACAGGGGGGTCGAGCAGTACTTC,TRBV7-9,TRBJ2-7,TRBD1,many
CASSLAQGSYNEQFF,TGCGCCAGCAGCTTGGCACAGGGGAGCTACAATGAGCAGTTCTTC,TRBV5-1,TRBJ2-1,TRBD1,many
CASSFEEGLGYTF,TGTGCCAGCAGTTTCGAGGAAGGTCTTGGCTACACCTTC,TRBV6-2/TRBV6-3,TRBJ1-2,NA,NA
CASSLSMDSEQYF,TGTGCCAGCAGCCTCTCCATGGACTCCGAGCAGTACTTC,TRBV4-2,TRBJ2-7,NA,many
CASSAAGVKDTQYF,TGTGCCAGCAGTGCGGCGGGGGTCAAAGATACGCAGTATTTT,TRBV6-1,TRBJ2-3,TRBD2,NA
CSVEGGRETQYF,TGCAGCGTTGAAGGAGGGAGAGAGACCCAGTACTTC,TRBV29-1,TRBJ2-5,NA,few
CASINRDFSYNSPLHF,TGTGCCAGCATTAACAGGGACTTTTCCTATAATTCACCCCTCCACTTT,TRBV2,TRBJ1-6,NA,NA
CASTGTGGTDTQYF,TGTGCCAGCACCGGGACAGGGGGCACAGATACGCAGTATTTT,TRBV7-9,TRBJ2-3,TRBD1,few
CASSQQTGELFF,TGTGCCAGCAGCCAACAGACCGGGGAGCTGTTTTTT,TRBV3-1,TRBJ2-2,NA,many
CSAEVVSVHEQYF,TGCAGTGCCGAGGTGGTATCTGTTCACGAGCAGTACTTC,TRBV20-1,TRBJ2-7,NA,NA
CASSPERSEQYF,TGTGCCAGCTCACCAGAACGTTCCGAGCAGTACTTC,TRBV18,TRBJ2-7,NA,many
CASSWAETQYF,TGTGCCAGCAGTTGGGCGGAGACCCAGTACTTC,TRBV7-9,TRBJ2-5,NA,many
CASSHRPGQLHLAGGEQFF,TGTGCCAGCAGCCATCGACCGGGACAACTTCACCTGGCTGGGGGTGAGCAGTTCTTC,TRBV7-8,TRBJ2-1,NA,many
CASRIDRDTGELFF,TGCGCCAGCAGAATTGACAGGGACACCGGGGAGCTGTTTTTT,TRBV4-3,TRBJ2-2,TRBD1,many
CASSRAGSTEAFF,TGCGCCAGCAGCCGGGCAGGGAGCACTGAAGCTTTCTTT,TRBV5-1,TRBJ1-1,NA,many
CASSFLRGHETQYF,TGTGCCAGCAGCTTTCTCAGGGGGCACGAGACCCAGTACTTC,TRBV7-9,TRBJ2-5,TRBD1,many
CSARAPKGTEAFF,TGCAGTGCTAGAGCCCCGAAGGGAACTGAAGCTTTCTTT,TRBV20-1,TRBJ1-1,NA,many
CASSLMGGQNTGELFF,TGCGCCAGCAGCTTGATGGGGGGCCAGAACACCGGGGAGCTGTTTTTT,TRBV5-1,TRBJ2-2,NA,many
CASSEVGGTDTQYF,TGTGCCAGCAGTGAGGTAGGGGGTACAGATACGCAGTATTTT,TRBV25-1,TRBJ2-3,NA,many
CASSQGGPTVNQPQHF,TGTGCCAGCAGCCAAGGAGGCCCCACAGTCAATCAGCCCCAGCATTTT,TRBV3-1,TRBJ1-5,NA,many
CASSYGQGGNQPQHF,TGTGCCAGCAGTTATGGACAGGGCGGCAATCAGCCCCAGCATTTT,TRBV6-6,TRBJ1-5,TRBD1,few
CASSYSRTTYGYTF,TGTGCCAGCAGTTACTCAAGGACAACCTATGGCTACACCTTC,TRBV6-2/TRBV6-3,TRBJ1-2,NA,many
CATSDLQAGSSYNEQFF,TGTGCCACCAGTGATTTGCAGGCAGGGAGCTCCTACAATGAGCAGTTCTTC,TRBV24-1,TRBJ2-1,NA,many
CASSQDFPSNQETQYF,TGCGCCAGCAGCCAAGATTTTCCCAGCAACCAAGAGACCCAGTACTTC,TRBV4-3,TRBJ2-5,NA,few
CSATRQGATYEQYF,TGCAGTGCTACCAGACAGGGGGCGACCTACGAGCAGTACTTC,TRBV20-1,TRBJ2-7,TRBD1,many
CASSLEGSNYGYTF,TGCGCCAGCAGCTTGGAGGGCAGTAACTATGGCTACACCTTC,TRBV5-1,TRBJ1-2,NA,few
CASSFKARQETQYF,TGTGCCAGCTCGTTCAAGGCGAGACAAGAGACCCAGTACTTC,TRBV5-5,TRBJ2-5,NA,many
CASSWGETQYF,TGCGCCAGCAGCTGGGGAGAGACCCAGTACTTC,TRBV5-1,TRBJ2-5,NA,many
CASSLDSPLHF,TGTGCCAGCAGCTTAGATTCACCCCTCCACTTT,TRBV7-8,TRBJ1-6,NA,NA
CSARDLGETQYF,TGCAGTGCTAGAGATCTGGGAGAGACCCAGTACTTC,TRBV20-1,TRBJ2-5,NA,few
CASSLDRGRMDF,TGTGCCAGCAGCCTGGACAGGGGAAGAATGGACTTC,TRBV7-9,TRBJ2-7,TRBD1,NA
CASSLGSGSSTDTQYF,TGTGCCAGCAGCTTGGGTTCCGGCTCTAGCACAGATACGCAGTATTTT,TRBV5-4,TRBJ2-3,NA,many
CSALTGLSTDTQYF,TGCAGCGCCTTGACAGGCCTTAGCACAGATACGCAGTATTTT,TRBV29-1,TRBJ2-3,NA,many
CASSLEPGGWSNQPQHF,TGTGCCAGCAGCTTAGAGCCGGGTGGGTGGAGCAATCAGCCCCAGCATTTT,TRBV7-2,TRBJ1-5,NA,many
CSAPGTQNTGELFF,TGCAGTGCTCCCGGGACACAGAACACCGGGGAGCTGTTTTTT,TRBV20-1,TRBJ2-2,NA,many
CASSFFPGHKAKNIQYF,TGTGCCAGCAGTTTCTTCCCGGGACACAAAGCCAAAAACATTCAGTACTTC,TRBV6-2/TRBV6-3,TRBJ2-4,NA,many
CASSLQAGPSSEQYF,TGCGCCAGCAGCTTGCAGGCGGGTCCAAGCAGCGAGCAGTACTTC,TRBV5-1,TRBJ2-7,NA,many
CASSYGTGVEAYGYTF,TGTGCCAGCAGTTACGGGACAGGGGTAGAAGCCTATGGCTACACCTTC,TRBV6-5,TRBJ1-2,TRBD1,many
CASSHGRENTGELFF,TGTGCCAGCAGCCACGGTCGAGAGAACACCGGGGAGCTGTTTTTT,TRBV6-5,TRBJ2-2,NA,many
CAGQLGTGTYEQYF,TGTGCCGGTCAATTAGGGACAGGCACCTACGAGCAGTACTTC,TRBV6-1,TRBJ2-7,TRBD1,few
CSAEPFLQGGGWVTEAFF,TGCAGTGCCGAGCCTTTTTTGCAGGGAGGGGGTTGGGTCACTGAAGCTTTCTTT,TRBV20-1,TRBJ1-1,NA,many
CASSSIRSSYEQYF,TGTGCCAGCAGCTCGATAAGAAGCTCCTACGAGCAGTACTTC,TRBV7-8,TRBJ2-7,NA,NA
CASSLSNPYEQYF,TGTGCCAGCAGCTTAAGCAATCCCTACGAGCAGTACTTC,TRBV7-9,TRBJ2-7,NA,many
CASRLRGAKTEAFF,TGTGCCAGCAGACTGCGGGGGGCTAAAACTGAAGCTTTCTTT,TRBV28,TRBJ1-1,NA,few
CASSLLTFNTGELFF,TGCGCCAGCAGCTTGTTGACATTTAACACCGGGGAGCTGTTTTTT,TRBV5-1,TRBJ2-2,NA,few
CSVAGSNTGELFF,TGCAGCGTCGCGGGGTCTAACACCGGGGAGCTGTTTTTT,TRBV29-1,TRBJ2-2,NA,many
CASSQFTSGGSYF,TGTGCCAGCAGCCAATTCACTAGCGGGGGCTCGTATTTT,TRBV3-1,TRBJ2-3,TRBD2,many
CASRSPGVGEQFF,TGTGCCAGCAGGAGTCCGGGAGTGGGTGAGCAGTTCTTC,TRBV6-5,TRBJ2-1,NA,many
CASSQERGANVLTF,TGTGCCAGCAGCCAAGAACGTGGGGCCAACGTCCTGACTTTC,TRBV4-2,TRBJ2-6,NA,medium-sized